What follows is one TCR beta chain and its context. CDR3 size: 13 residues. Germline-derived CDR1 and CDR2 are WSHSY and SAAADI. The V gene lost 10 bases and the J gene lost 5 bases, with 18 bases spanning the gap. These data come from a study of cytomegalovirus exposure and HLA in healthy donors. 60 Vbeta and 13 Jbeta primers were used in PCR. Produced via immunoSEQ multiplex PCR; TCRdb's table is partial and in-frame only. The profile covers 150,000 to 200,000 clones, with around 62% appearing a single time and 2.5% to 3% taken by the ten largest. Sequencing was carried out using PBMCs. V gene TRBV10-2 combines with J gene TRBJ2-7; a weak D match, TRBD2 (6 bases). The receptor was isolated from a man aged 40-49 years in good health and CMV-seronegative. The CDR3 here is CATRAAGLDEQYF. The CDR3 DNA reads TGCGCCACTCGGGCCGCGGGGCTGGACGAGCAGTACTTC.